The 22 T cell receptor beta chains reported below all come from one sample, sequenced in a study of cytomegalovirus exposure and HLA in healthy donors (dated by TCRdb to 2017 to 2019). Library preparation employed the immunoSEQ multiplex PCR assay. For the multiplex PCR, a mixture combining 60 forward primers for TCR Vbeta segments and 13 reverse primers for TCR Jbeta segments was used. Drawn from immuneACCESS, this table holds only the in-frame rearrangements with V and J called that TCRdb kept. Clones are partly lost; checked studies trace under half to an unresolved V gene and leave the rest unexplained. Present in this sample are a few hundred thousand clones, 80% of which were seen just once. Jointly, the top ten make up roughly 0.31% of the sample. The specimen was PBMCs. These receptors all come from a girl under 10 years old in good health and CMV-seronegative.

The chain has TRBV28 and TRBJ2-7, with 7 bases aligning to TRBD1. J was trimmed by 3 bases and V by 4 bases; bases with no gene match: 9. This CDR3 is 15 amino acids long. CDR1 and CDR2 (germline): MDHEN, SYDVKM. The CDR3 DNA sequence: TGTGCCAGCAGTTCGCACGGGACAGTTTTCTACGAGCAGTACTTC. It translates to CASSSHGTVFYEQYF.

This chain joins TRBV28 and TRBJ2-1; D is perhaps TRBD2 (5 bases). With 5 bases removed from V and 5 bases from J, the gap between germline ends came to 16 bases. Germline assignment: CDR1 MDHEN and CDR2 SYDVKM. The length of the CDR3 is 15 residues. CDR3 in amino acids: CASSPDYRENNEQFF. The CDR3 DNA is TGTGCCAGCAGTCCCGACTACAGAGAGAACAATGAGCAGTTCTTC.

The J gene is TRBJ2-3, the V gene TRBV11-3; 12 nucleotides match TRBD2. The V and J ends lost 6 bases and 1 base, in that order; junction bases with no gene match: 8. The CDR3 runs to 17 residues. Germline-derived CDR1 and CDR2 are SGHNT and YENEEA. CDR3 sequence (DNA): TGTGCCAGCAGTCGCAGACTAGCGGGGGCAGGCACAGATACGCAGTATTTT. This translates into CASSRRLAGAGTDTQYF.

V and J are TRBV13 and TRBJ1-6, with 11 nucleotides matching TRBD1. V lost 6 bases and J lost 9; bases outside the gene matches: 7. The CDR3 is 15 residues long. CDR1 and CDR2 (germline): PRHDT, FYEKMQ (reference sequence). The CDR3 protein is CASSYAGTGGSPLHF. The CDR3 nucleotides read TGTGCCAGCAGTTACGCCGGGACAGGGGGTTCACCCCTCCACTTT.

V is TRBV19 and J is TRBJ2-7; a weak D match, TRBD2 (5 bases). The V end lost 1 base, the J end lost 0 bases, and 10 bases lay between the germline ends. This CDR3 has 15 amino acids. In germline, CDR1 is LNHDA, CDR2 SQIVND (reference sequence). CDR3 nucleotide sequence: TGTGCCAGTAGTATAGGGAGGTCGAGCTCCTACGAGCAGTACTTC. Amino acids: CASSIGRSSSYEQYF. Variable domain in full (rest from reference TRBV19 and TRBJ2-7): DGGITQSPKYLFRKEGQNVTLSCEQNLNHDAMYWYRQDPGQGLRLIYYSQIVNDFQKGDIAEGYSVSREKKESFPLTVTSAQKNPTAFYLCASSIGRSSSYEQYFGPGTRLTVT.

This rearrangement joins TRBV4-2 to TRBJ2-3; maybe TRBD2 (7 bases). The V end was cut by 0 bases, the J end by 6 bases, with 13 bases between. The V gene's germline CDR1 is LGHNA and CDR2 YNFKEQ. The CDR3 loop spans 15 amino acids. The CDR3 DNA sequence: TGTGCCAGCAGCCAAGAGGAGGGGGGGCTTGATACGCAGTATTTT. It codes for CASSQEEGGLDTQYF.

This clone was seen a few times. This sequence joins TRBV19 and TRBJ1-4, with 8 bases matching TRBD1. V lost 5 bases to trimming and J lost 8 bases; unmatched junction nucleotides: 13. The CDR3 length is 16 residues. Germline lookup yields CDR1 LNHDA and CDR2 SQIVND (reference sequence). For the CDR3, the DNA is TGTGCCAGTAGTCTTCTCCGACAGGGGTTTTGGGAAAAACTGTTTTTT. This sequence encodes CASSLLRQGFWEKLFF. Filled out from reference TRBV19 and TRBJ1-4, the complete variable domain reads DGGITQSPKYLFRKEGQNVTLSCEQNLNHDAMYWYRQDPGQGLRLIYYSQIVNDFQKGDIAEGYSVSREKKESFPLTVTSAQKNPTAFYLCASSLLRQGFWEKLFFGSGTQLSVL.

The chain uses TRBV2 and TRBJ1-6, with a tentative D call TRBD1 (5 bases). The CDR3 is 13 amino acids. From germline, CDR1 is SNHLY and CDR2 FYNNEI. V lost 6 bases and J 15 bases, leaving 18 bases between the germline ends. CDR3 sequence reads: CASRSGGFSDLHF. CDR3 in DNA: TGTGCCAGCAGGTCCGGGGGATTTAGTGACCTCCACTTT.

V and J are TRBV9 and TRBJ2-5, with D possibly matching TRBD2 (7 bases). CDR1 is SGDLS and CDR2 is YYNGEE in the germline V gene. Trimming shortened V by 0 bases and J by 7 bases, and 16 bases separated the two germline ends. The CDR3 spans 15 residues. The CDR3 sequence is CASSVDSRGGRTQYF. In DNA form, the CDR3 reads TGTGCCAGCAGCGTAGATTCGAGGGGGGGGAGGACCCAGTACTTC.

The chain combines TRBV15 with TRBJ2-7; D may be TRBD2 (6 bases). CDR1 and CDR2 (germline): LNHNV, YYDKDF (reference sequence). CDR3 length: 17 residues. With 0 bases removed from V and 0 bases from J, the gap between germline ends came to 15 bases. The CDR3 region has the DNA TGTGCCACCAGCAGAGATCCGACTAGAGGGTACTCCTACGAGCAGTACTTC. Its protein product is CATSRDPTRGYSYEQYF.

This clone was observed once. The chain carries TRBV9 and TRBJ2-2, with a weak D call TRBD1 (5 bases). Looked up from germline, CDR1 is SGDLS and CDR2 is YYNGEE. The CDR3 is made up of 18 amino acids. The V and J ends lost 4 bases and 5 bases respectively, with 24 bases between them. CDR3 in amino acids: CASSRAPPGTGWTGELFF. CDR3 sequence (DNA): TGTGCCAGCAGCAGAGCCCCACCCGGTACAGGTTGGACCGGGGAGCTGTTTTTT.

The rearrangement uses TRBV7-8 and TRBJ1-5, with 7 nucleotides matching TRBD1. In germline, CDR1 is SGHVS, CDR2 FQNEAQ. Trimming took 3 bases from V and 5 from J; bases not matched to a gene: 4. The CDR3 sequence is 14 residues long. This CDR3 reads CASSFGTVHQPQHF. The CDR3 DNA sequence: TGTGCCAGCAGCTTCGGGACAGTCCATCAGCCCCAGCATTTT.

CDR3 sequence: CASSQTEGGEQYF. CDR3 bases: TGCGCCAGCAGCCAGACAGAGGGGGGGGAGCAGTACTTC. This chain joins TRBV4-1 and TRBJ2-7; maybe TRBD2 (7 bases). With 3 bases removed from V and 7 bases from J, the gap between germline ends came to 13 bases. This CDR3 has 13 amino acids. The germline V gene has CDR1 MGHRA and CDR2 YSYEKL.

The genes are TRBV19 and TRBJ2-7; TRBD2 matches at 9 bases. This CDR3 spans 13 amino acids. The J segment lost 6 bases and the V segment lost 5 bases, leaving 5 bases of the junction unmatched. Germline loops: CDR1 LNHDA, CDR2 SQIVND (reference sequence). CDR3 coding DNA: TGTGCCAGTAGTCAGGGACTAGCAGGCGAGCAGTACTTC. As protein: CASSQGLAGEQYF.

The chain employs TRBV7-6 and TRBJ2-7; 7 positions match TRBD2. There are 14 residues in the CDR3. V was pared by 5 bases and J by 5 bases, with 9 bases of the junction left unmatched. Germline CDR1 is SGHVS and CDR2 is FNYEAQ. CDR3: CASSIPGTTNEQYF. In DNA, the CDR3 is TGTGCCAGCAGCATACCTGGGACTACCAACGAGCAGTACTTC. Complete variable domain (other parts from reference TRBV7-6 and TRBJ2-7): GAGVSQSPRYKVTKRGQDVALRCDPISGHVSLYWYRQALGQGPEFLTYFNYEAQQDKSGLPNDRFSAERPEGSISTLTIQRTEQRDSAMYRCASSIPGTTNEQYFGPGTRLTVT.

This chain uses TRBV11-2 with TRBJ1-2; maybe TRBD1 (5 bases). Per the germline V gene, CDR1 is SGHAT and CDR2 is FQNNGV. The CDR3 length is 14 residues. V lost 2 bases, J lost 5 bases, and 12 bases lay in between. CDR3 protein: CASSLSQVSYGYTF. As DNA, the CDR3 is TGTGCCAGCAGCTTATCACAGGTTTCTTATGGCTACACCTTC.

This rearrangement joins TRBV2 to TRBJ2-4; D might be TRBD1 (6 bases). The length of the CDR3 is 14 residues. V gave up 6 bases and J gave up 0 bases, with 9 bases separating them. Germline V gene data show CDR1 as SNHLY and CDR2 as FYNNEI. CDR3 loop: CASRRGIAKNIQYF. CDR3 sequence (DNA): TGTGCCAGCAGGAGGGGGATAGCCAAAAACATTCAGTACTTC.

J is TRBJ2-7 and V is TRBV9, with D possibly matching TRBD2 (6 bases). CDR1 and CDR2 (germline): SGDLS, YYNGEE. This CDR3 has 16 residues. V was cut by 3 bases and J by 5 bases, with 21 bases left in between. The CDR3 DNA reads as TGTGCCAGCAGCGCCTCCTCCGGGACTCTATACAACGAGCAGTACTTC. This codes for CASSASSGTLYNEQYF.

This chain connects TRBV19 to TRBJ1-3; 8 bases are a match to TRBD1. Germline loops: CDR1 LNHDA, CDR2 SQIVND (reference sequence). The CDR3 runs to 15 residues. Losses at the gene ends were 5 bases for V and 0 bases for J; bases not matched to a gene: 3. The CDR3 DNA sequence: TGTGCCAGTAGTCTGGGGACAGGCTCTGGAAACACCATATATTTT. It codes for CASSLGTGSGNTIYF.

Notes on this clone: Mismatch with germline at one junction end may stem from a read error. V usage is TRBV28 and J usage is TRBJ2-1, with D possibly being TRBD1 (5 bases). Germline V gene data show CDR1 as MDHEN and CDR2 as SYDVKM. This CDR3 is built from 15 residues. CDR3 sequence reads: CAGSLSGSLLRGQFF. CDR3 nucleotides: TGTGCCGGCAGTTTGTCCGGGTCCCTTCTTAGGGGGCAGTTCTTC.

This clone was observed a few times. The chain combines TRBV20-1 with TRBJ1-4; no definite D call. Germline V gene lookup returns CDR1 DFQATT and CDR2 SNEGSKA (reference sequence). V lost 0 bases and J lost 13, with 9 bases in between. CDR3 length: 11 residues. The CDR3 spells CSARDWEALFF. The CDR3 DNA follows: TGCAGTGCTAGAGATTGGGAGGCACTGTTTTTT.

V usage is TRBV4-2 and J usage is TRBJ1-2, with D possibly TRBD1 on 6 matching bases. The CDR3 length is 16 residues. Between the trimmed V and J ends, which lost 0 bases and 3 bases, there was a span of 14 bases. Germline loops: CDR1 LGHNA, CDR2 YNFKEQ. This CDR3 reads CASSQDATGPYYGYTF. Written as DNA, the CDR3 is TGTGCCAGCAGCCAAGATGCGACAGGTCCTTACTATGGCTACACCTTC.